Listed here are 26 T cell receptor beta chains from one sample, sequenced in a study of control samples from healthy donors and cancer patients (dated by TCRdb to 2020 to 2022). Libraries were built with the immunoSEQ multiplex PCR assay. Not all clones reach the TCRdb copy of this immuneACCESS table, which keeps in-frame sequences only. Checked studies attribute under half of the gap to unresolved V genes and leave the rest unexplained. For this sample there are about 57,000 clones; roughly 90% appear just once. Together, the top ten hold about 0.93% of the sample. Sequencing input: PBMCs. The receptor source for this set is a man younger than 40 with colorectal cancer.

The CDR3: CASSFGEQVRYTF. For the CDR3, the DNA is TGTGCCAGCAGCTTTGGGGAACAGGTTCGCTACACCTTC. The chain links TRBV11-2 to TRBJ1-2; D might be TRBD1 (5 bases). V was trimmed by 3 bases and J by 9 bases, leaving 14 bases between them. Germline V lookup: CDR1 SGHAT, CDR2 FQNNGV. There are 13 residues in the CDR3.

This clone was picked up one time. V gene TRBV29-1 combines with J gene TRBJ2-3; 7 positions match TRBD1. V dropped 6 bases and J dropped 3; count of bases not matched to a gene: 6. CDR3 length: 13 amino acids. Germline values: CDR1 SQVTM, CDR2 ANQGSEA. CDR3 nucleotide sequence: TGCAGCGTAAGGACAGGCGGGACAGATACGCAGTATTTT. The encoded protein is CSVRTGGTDTQYF.

The genes are TRBV13 and TRBJ1-3, with a tentative D call TRBD1 (6 bases). Trimming removed 5 bases from V and 2 bases from J, with 16 bases in between. CDR1 is PRHDT, CDR2 FYEKMQ, per germline (reference sequence). The CDR3 loop spans 16 amino acids. The CDR3 protein is CASSLEQGLPGNTIYF. CDR3 DNA: TGTGCCAGCAGCCTTGAGCAGGGGCTTCCTGGAAACACCATATATTTT.

CDR3 loop: CASSPGQGETGELFF. CDR3 nucleotide sequence: TGTGCCAGCAGTCCGGGACAGGGGGAAACCGGGGAGCTGTTTTTT. The rearrangement joins TRBV25-1 to TRBJ2-2, with 11 bases matching TRBD1. The junction had 4 bases not matched to a gene; V was cut back by 5 bases and J by 5 bases. The germline V gene has CDR1 MGHDK and CDR2 SYGVNS. The CDR3 is made up of 15 amino acids.

The chain couples TRBV9 to TRBJ2-1; D is ambiguous. Germline values: CDR1 SGDLS, CDR2 YYNGEE. V lost 4 bases and J lost 5, with 13 bases in between. The CDR3 spans 14 residues. The CDR3 DNA reads as TGTGCCAGCAGCCCGTACTGGTTGAACAATGAGCAGTTCTTC. This encodes CASSPYWLNNEQFF.

The chain has TRBV20-1 and TRBJ2-1, with D possibly being TRBD1 (5 bases). V lost 3 bases and J 0 bases, leaving 15 bases between the germline ends. The CDR3 length is 16 residues. Germline loops: CDR1 DFQATT, CDR2 SNEGSKA (reference sequence). The CDR3 coding sequence is TGCAGTGCTAGTGTAGGGGCAGAGAGCTCCTACAATGAGCAGTTCTTC. As protein: CSASVGAESSYNEQFF.

The chain carries TRBV5-1 and TRBJ1-1; D unclear. Germline CDR1 reads SGHRS; CDR2 reads YFSETQ. The V end was cut by 0 bases, the J end by 7 bases, with 13 bases between. The CDR3 has 14 amino acids. The CDR3 DNA sequence: TGCGCCAGCAGCTTGGAAGGACGGCTTAATGAAGCTTTCTTT. It translates to CASSLEGRLNEAFF.

The chain carries TRBV5-4 and TRBJ2-3; D remains ambiguous. The V end lost 1 base, the J end lost 2 bases, and 5 bases lay between the germline ends. Germline CDR1 and CDR2: SGHNT and YYREEE (reference sequence). The CDR3 runs to 13 residues. CDR3 sequence (DNA): TGTGCCAGCAGCTTGCACCACACAGATACGCAGTATTTT. Translating gives CASSLHHTDTQYF.

The gene calls are TRBV19 and TRBJ1-6; 9 nucleotides line up with TRBD1. The CDR3 length is 13 residues. Germline V gene lookup returns CDR1 LNHDA and CDR2 SQIVND (reference sequence). J was trimmed by 10 bases and V by 7 bases; bases with no gene match: 5. The CDR3 reads CASTETGGSPLHF. CDR3 nucleotide sequence: TGTGCCAGTACGGAGACAGGGGGATCACCCCTCCACTTT.

V usage is TRBV5-8 and J usage is TRBJ1-4; D uncertain. The ends were cut back, 0 bases at V and 2 bases at J, with 8 bases in the middle. CDR3 length: 15 residues. In germline, CDR1 is SGHTS, CDR2 YDEGEE. The CDR3 here is CASSLGPRTNEKLFF. The CDR3 DNA reads as TGTGCCAGCAGCTTGGGCCCCCGGACTAATGAAAAACTGTTTTTT.

The gene calls are TRBV6-6 and TRBJ2-3; D perhaps matches TRBD1 (6 bases). Germline loops: CDR1 MNHNY, CDR2 SVGAGI (reference sequence). The V end was cut by 2 bases, the J end by 3 bases, with 12 bases between. This CDR3 spans 15 amino acids. The CDR3 loop reads CASSYPYQGTDTQYF. The CDR3 coding sequence is TGTGCCAGCAGTTACCCGTACCAGGGGACAGATACGCAGTATTTT.

The V call is TRBV15, the J call TRBJ2-5, with D maybe TRBD2 (6 bases). This CDR3 has 15 residues. Deletions cut 1 base from V and 3 bases from J, with 12 bases between. Germline-derived CDR1 and CDR2 are LNHNV and YYDKDF (reference sequence). DNA of the CDR3: TGTGCCACCAGCAGAGGTGTGCGGGGTGAAGAGACCCAGTACTTC. This codes for CATSRGVRGEETQYF.

The V and J genes are TRBV24-1 and TRBJ1-2, with D possibly being TRBD1 (6 bases). The CDR3 contains 13 residues. CDR1 and CDR2 from the germline V gene are KGHDR and SFDVKD. Trimming stripped 3 bases from V and 4 bases from J, with 8 bases between. This CDR3 is CATSDRTAYGYTF. The CDR3, as DNA: TGTGCCACCAGTGATCGGACAGCCTATGGCTACACCTTC.

V is TRBV6-4 and J is TRBJ2-2; TRBD1 matches at 10 bases. V shed 5 bases and J 5 bases; nucleotides not matched to a gene: 11. The CDR3 runs 17 residues. The germline V gene has CDR1 MRHNA and CDR2 SNTAGT. The CDR3: CASSLTTGGMETGELFF. The CDR3, as DNA: TGTGCCAGCAGTCTTACGACAGGGGGCATGGAGACCGGGGAGCTGTTTTTT.

The chain joins TRBV3-1 (or the pseudogene TRBV3-2) to TRBJ2-1, with D maybe TRBD2 (6 bases). The V gene lost 1 base and the J gene lost 0 bases, with 7 bases spanning the gap. The CDR3 consists of 15 residues. In germline, CDR1 is LGHDT, CDR2 YNNKEL (reference sequence). CDR3 in amino acids: CASSQGGVSYNEQFF. The CDR3 DNA follows: TGTGCCAGCAGCCAAGGGGGGGTCTCCTACAATGAGCAGTTCTTC.

The rearrangement uses TRBV30 and TRBJ2-2; D gene ambiguous. This CDR3 spans 14 amino acids. Looked up from germline, CDR1 is GTSNPN and CDR2 is SVGIG (reference sequence). V was cut by 2 bases and J by 2 bases, with 9 bases left in between. CDR3 nucleotides: TGTGCCTGGAGTTCACAGCTTAACACCGGGGAGCTGTTTTTT. Protein product: CAWSSQLNTGELFF.

The chain couples TRBV25-1 to TRBJ1-2, with D hard to call. Germline V gene data show CDR1 as MGHDK and CDR2 as SYGVNS. The CDR3 contains 14 residues. Trimming left V 3 bases short and J 1 base short, with 9 bases between. As DNA, the CDR3 is TGTGCCAGCAGTGAGGACGGAAATAACTATGGCTACACCTTC. This gives the protein CASSEDGNNYGYTF.

V is TRBV11-2 and J is TRBJ1-6, with TRBD1 as a possible D gene (5 bases). The CDR3 is 13 residues long. Germline V lookup: CDR1 SGHAT, CDR2 FQNNGV. V lost 1 base, J lost 14 bases, and 12 bases lay in between. The chain's CDR3 is CASSLGGDGTLHF. The CDR3 region has the DNA TGTGCCAGCAGCTTAGGAGGGGACGGGACCCTCCACTTT. Based on the CDR3 plus reference TRBV11-2 and TRBJ1-6, the full variable domain is EAGVAQSPRYKIIEKRQSVAFWCNPISGHATLYWYQQILGQGPKLLIQFQNNGVVDDSQLPKDRFSAERLKGVDSTLKIQPAKLEDSAVYLCASSLGGDGTLHFGNGTRLTVT.

This clone was picked up one time. The chain has TRBV5-4 and TRBJ2-3, with D perhaps TRBD2 (6 bases). Trimming removed 4 bases at V and 1 base at J, with 10 bases between. Germline lookup yields CDR1 SGHNT and CDR2 YYREEE (reference sequence). This CDR3 is 14 amino acids long. DNA for the CDR3: TGTGCCAGCAGCCAAGGAGGGGGCACAGATACGCAGTATTTT. It encodes CASSQGGGTDTQYF.

The CDR3 region is CASSFGGEQFF. The CDR3 nucleotides read TGTGCCAGCAGCTTTGGGGGTGAGCAGTTCTTC. The V gene is TRBV5-4, the J gene TRBJ2-1; D is perhaps TRBD1 or TRBD2 (5 bases each). V lost 2 bases and J 9 bases, leaving 6 bases between the germline ends. The CDR3 spans 11 residues. The germline gives CDR1 SGHNT, CDR2 YYREEE (reference sequence).

The chain recombines TRBV19 with TRBJ1-3; D is uncertain. V lost 3 bases and J 1 base, leaving 7 bases between the germline ends. The length of the CDR3 is 14 residues. Germline V gene lookup returns CDR1 LNHDA and CDR2 SQIVND (reference sequence). The CDR3 DNA reads as TGTGCCAGTAGTATGCGGACTTCTGGAAACACCATATATTTT. Its translation: CASSMRTSGNTIYF.

This chain uses TRBV5-1 with TRBJ2-1; 10 bases align to TRBD1. The CDR3 contains 15 residues. Germline CDR1 reads SGHRS; CDR2 reads YFSETQ. The ends lost 4 bases at V and 5 bases at J; junction bases unmatched: 6. The CDR3 DNA reads as TGCGCCAGCAGCAACCGGGACAGGGGCAACAATGAGCAGTTCTTC. This translates into CASSNRDRGNNEQFF.

The CDR3 DNA sequence: TGTGCCAGCAGTTTACAAGGGGGAGGCACTGAAGCTTTCTTT. It is translated as CASSLQGGGTEAFF. The rearrangement joins TRBV27 to TRBJ1-1; TRBD1 might be the D (6 bases). This CDR3 is 14 amino acids long. V lost 2 bases to trimming and J lost 4 bases, with 11 bases between them. Germline CDR1 and CDR2: MNHEY and SMNVEV (reference sequence).

The chain joins TRBV19 to TRBJ2-3; maybe TRBD1 (5 bases). The CDR3 length is 16 residues. V was clipped by 5 bases and J by 3 bases, with 18 bases between them. Germline assignment: CDR1 LNHDA and CDR2 SQIVND (reference sequence). CDR3 loop: CASSPALGRYTDTQYF. In nucleotides, the CDR3 is TGTGCCAGTAGTCCCGCCTTGGGGCGTTATACAGATACGCAGTATTTT.

The CDR3 region has the DNA TGTGCCAGCAGCCGTACAGGGCAGGATGAGCAGTTCTTC. Translated, it gives CASSRTGQDEQFF. The chain uses TRBV14 and TRBJ2-1, with D tentatively TRBD1 (6 bases). Germline V gives CDR1 SGHDN, CDR2 FVKESK. Trimming stripped 4 bases from V and 8 bases from J, with 12 bases between. The CDR3 loop spans 13 amino acids.

This CDR3 reads CASSKDRRSNQPQHF. The CDR3 coding sequence is TGTGCCAGTAGTAAAGACAGGCGGAGCAATCAGCCCCAGCATTTT. This chain connects TRBV19 to TRBJ1-5, with D possibly matching TRBD1 (6 bases). From germline, CDR1 is LNHDA and CDR2 SQIVND (reference sequence). The CDR3 is 15 residues long. V was clipped by 4 bases and J by 1 base, with 11 bases between them.